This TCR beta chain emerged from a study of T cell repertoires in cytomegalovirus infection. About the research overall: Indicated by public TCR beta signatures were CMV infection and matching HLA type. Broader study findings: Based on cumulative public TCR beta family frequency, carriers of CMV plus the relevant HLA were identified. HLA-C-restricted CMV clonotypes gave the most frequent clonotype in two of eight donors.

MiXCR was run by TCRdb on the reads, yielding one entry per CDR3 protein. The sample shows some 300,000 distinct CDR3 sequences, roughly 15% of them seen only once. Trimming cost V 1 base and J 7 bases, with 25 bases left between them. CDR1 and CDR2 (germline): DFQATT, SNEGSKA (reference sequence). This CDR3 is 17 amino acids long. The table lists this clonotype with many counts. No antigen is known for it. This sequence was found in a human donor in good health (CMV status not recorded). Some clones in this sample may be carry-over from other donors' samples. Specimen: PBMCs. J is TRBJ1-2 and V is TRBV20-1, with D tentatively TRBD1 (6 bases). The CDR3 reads CSARVGPAWQGLGGYTF. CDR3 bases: TGCAGTGCTAGAGTGGGACCAGCCTGGCAGGGGCTGGGTGGCTACACCTTC.